This T cell receptor (beta chain) was identified during a study of T cell changes during pregnancy in multiple sclerosis. Generated by immunoSEQ multiplex PCR, the TCRdb table keeps only in-frame clones and is missing some. The table shows about 80,000 clones, with around 92% occurring only once. The V gene lost 4 bases and the J gene lost 1 base, with 14 bases spanning the gap. CDR1 is MRHNA and CDR2 is SNTAGT in the germline V gene. This CDR3 spans 16 amino acids. Sequencing was performed on peripheral blood, taken before pregnancy. The chain combines TRBV6-4 with TRBJ2-1; D is perhaps TRBD2 (7 bases). The sequence came from a female donor with multiple sclerosis, enrolled in a pregnancy study. CDR3 DNA: TGTGCCAGCAGTGGGGGGGGCGGGGGATCCTACAATGAGCAGTTCTTC. The encoded protein is CASSGGGGGSYNEQFF.